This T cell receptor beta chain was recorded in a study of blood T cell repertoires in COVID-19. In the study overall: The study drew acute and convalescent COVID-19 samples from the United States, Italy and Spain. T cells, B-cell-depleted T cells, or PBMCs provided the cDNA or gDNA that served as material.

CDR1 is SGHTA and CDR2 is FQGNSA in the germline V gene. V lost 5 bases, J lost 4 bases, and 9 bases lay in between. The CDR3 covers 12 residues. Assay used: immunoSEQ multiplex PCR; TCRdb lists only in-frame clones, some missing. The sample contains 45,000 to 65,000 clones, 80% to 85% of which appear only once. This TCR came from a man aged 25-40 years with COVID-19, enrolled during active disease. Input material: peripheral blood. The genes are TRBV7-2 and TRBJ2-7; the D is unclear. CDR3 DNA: TGTGCCAGCAGCCCACGCGAGTACGAGCAGTACTTC. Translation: CASSPREYEQYF.